This T cell receptor (beta chain) comes out of a study of T cell repertoires in cytomegalovirus infection. Overall study: CMV infection together with matching HLA type was indicated by public TCR beta signatures. Study-wide results and limits: Across the ex vivo response, the dominant clonotypes were HLA-C-restricted CMV-specific TCR beta clonotypes. There were carriers of CMV plus the relevant HLA, and cumulative public TCR beta family frequency identified them.

The length of the CDR3 is 16 residues. In germline, CDR1 is SGHTA, CDR2 FQGNSA. Details on this clonotype: The antigen is not known. A much larger clone differs by one base, so this may be a read error.

From the reads, TCRdb called clonotypes with MiXCR, one entry per CDR3 protein. The sample has over 85,000 distinct CDR3 sequences; 16% are singletons. The receptor's source is a human donor in good health (CMV status not recorded). Some clones in this sample may be carry-over from other donors' samples. The rearrangement links TRBV7-2 to TRBJ2-5; TRBD1 aligns across 10 bases. The material sequenced was PBMCs. In nucleotides, the CDR3 is TGTGCCGGCAGCCCGGGGGACAGGGGTTTTGGAGAGACCCAGTACTTC. The encoded protein is CAGSPGDRGFGETQYF. Full variable domain (remainder filled in from reference TRBV7-2 and TRBJ2-5): GAGVSQSPSNKVTEKGKDVELRCDPISGHTALYWYRQSLGQGLEFLIYFQGNSAPDKSGLPSDRFSAERTGGSVSTLTIQRTQQEDSAVYLCAGSPGDRGFGETQYFGPGTRLLVL.